The 12 T cell receptor beta chains given below trace back to one sample, sequenced in a study of STAT5B mutations in CD4+ large granular lymphocyte leukemia (dated by TCRdb to between 2020 and 2023). The receptor library was made with the immunoSEQ multiplex PCR assay. TCRdb retrieved this table from immuneACCESS and kept in-frame rearrangements only. Not all clones are present; in checked studies, unresolved V genes account for under half, and no reason is known for the remainder. This sample gives some 7,700 clones in total; 76% of them show up just once. The ten top clones hold about 72% of the sample. Sample: PBMCs. Receptor source: a woman aged 60-75 years with CD4+ T-cell large granular lymphocyte leukemia.

The chain links TRBV18 to TRBJ1-1, with TRBD1 matching 7 bases. The CDR3 loop spans 13 amino acids. Germline lookup yields CDR1 KGHSH and CDR2 LQKENI. J lost 5 bases, V lost 2 bases, and 2 bases had no gene match. CDR3 loop: CASSPDRATEAFF. The CDR3 DNA sequence: TGTGCCAGCTCACCAGACAGGGCTACTGAAGCTTTCTTT.

This chain joins TRBV27 and TRBJ2-7, with 7 bases fitting TRBD1. The CDR3 covers 16 residues. Germline V gives CDR1 MNHEY, CDR2 SMNVEV (reference sequence). V lost 3 bases and J lost 6; bases outside the gene matches: 14. In nucleotides, the CDR3 is TGTGCCAGCAGTTTGATTGGACAGGTCGGTTCTCGCGAGCAGTACTTC. Translating gives CASSLIGQVGSREQYF.

The V call is TRBV9, the J call TRBJ1-2, with a weak D call TRBD1 (5 bases). The CDR3 covers 14 residues. Germline CDR1 SGDLS, CDR2 YYNGEE. V lost 6 bases, J lost 4 bases, and 16 bases lay in between. The chain's CDR3 is CASNTGASGYGYTF. The CDR3 coding sequence is TGTGCCAGCAACACTGGGGCTTCTGGCTATGGCTACACCTTC.

This clone occurred a few times. CDR3 sequence reads: CASTPDRDYGYTF. In DNA form, the CDR3 reads TGTGCCAGCACCCCGGACAGAGACTATGGCTACACCTTC. The chain combines TRBV7-2 with TRBJ1-2; tentative D call: TRBD1 (6 bases). V was cut by 7 bases and J by 3 bases, with 12 bases left in between. Germline CDR1 reads SGHTA; CDR2 reads FQGNSA. CDR3 length: 13 amino acids.

The chain has TRBV15 and TRBJ2-3; TRBD2 aligns across 8 bases. The CDR3 is made up of 14 amino acids. V trimming: 9 bases; J trimming: 8 bases; junction bases outside the gene matches: 13. Per germline, CDR1 LNHNV and CDR2 YYDKDF (reference sequence). For the CDR3, the DNA is TGTGCCACAAGCCACCAGCGGGAGTCCAGTACGCAGTATTTT. Its protein is CATSHQRESSTQYF.

J is TRBJ2-7 and V is TRBV6-1, with D uncertain. The CDR3 extends over 14 amino acids. The ends were cut back, 3 bases at V and 3 bases at J, with 12 bases in the middle. Germline CDR1 is MNHNS and CDR2 is SASEGT. CDR3 region: CASSDIPGGYEQYF. Here the CDR3 DNA reads TGTGCCAGCAGTGACATCCCCGGCGGCTACGAGCAGTACTTC.

This clone has a single count. The chain recombines TRBV10-1 with TRBJ2-2; 8 bases fit TRBD1. The CDR3 extends over 16 amino acids. The V segment lost 2 bases and the J segment 7 bases; nucleotides outside the gene matches: 9. The V gene's germline CDR1 is WNHNN and CDR2 SYGVQD (reference sequence). This chain's CDR3 is CASSEPRTGRVGELFF. The CDR3 DNA sequence: TGCGCCAGCAGTGAGCCAAGGACAGGGCGGGTCGGGGAGCTGTTTTTT.

The gene calls are TRBV18 and TRBJ1-1; tentatively, D is TRBD1 (5 bases). The CDR3 has 16 residues. Germline CDR1 KGHSH, CDR2 LQKENI. Trimming left V 0 bases short and J 3 bases short, with 14 bases between. CDR3 in amino acids: CASSPPQGIRDTEAFF. DNA of the CDR3: TGTGCCAGCTCACCACCCCAGGGCATTAGGGACACTGAAGCTTTCTTT.

The rearrangement uses TRBV4-3 and TRBJ2-7; D gene unclear. CDR1 is LGHNA, CDR2 YSLEER, per germline. The CDR3 extends over 13 amino acids. V was clipped by 1 base and J by 2 bases, with 6 bases between them. CDR3 protein: CASSQVLAYEQYF. The DNA for the CDR3 is TGCGCCAGCAGCCAAGTTCTAGCCTACGAGCAGTACTTC.

The V gene is TRBV7-9, the J gene TRBJ2-1, with unresolved D. Looked up from germline, CDR1 is SEHNR and CDR2 is FQNEAQ (reference sequence). The CDR3 covers 14 residues. V was pared by 4 bases and J by 0 bases, with 7 bases between. The CDR3 DNA reads TGTGCCAGCAGCTGGGGAAGCTCCTACAATGAGCAGTTCTTC. Protein: CASSWGSSYNEQFF. The full variable domain, with the rest looked up from reference TRBV7-9 and TRBJ2-1, is DTGVSQNPRHKITKRGQNVTFRCDPISEHNRLYWYRQTLGQGPEFLTYFQNEAQLEKSRLLSDRFSAERPKGSFSTLEIQRTEQGDSAMYLCASSWGSSYNEQFFGPGTRLTVL.

The chain is built from TRBV27 and TRBJ2-7; D uncertain. In germline, CDR1 is MNHEY, CDR2 SMNVEV (reference sequence). Deletions cut 3 bases from V and 2 bases from J, with 8 bases between. The length of the CDR3 is 13 residues. The CDR3 reads CASSLSSPYEQYF. CDR3 DNA: TGTGCCAGCAGTTTGTCTTCCCCCTACGAGCAGTACTTC.

The chain employs TRBV14 and TRBJ2-7, with D unresolved. With 0 bases removed from V and 2 bases from J, the gap between germline ends came to 5 bases. The CDR3 contains 13 residues. Germline V gene sequence: CDR1 SGHDN, CDR2 FVKESK. The CDR3 region is CASSQDEAYEQYF. In nucleotides, the CDR3 is TGTGCCAGCAGCCAAGATGAAGCCTACGAGCAGTACTTC.